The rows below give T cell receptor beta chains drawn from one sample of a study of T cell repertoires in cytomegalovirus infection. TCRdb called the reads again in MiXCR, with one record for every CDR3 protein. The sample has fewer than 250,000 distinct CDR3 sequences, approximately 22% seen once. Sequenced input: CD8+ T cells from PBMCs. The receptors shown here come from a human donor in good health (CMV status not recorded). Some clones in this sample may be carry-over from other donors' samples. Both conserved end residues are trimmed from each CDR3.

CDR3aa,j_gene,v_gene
ASSLLRGLGNNEQF,TRBJ2-1,TRBV28
ASSAYRDNGELF,TRBJ2-2,TRBV11-3
SVSGGQLNTEAF,TRBJ1-1,TRBV29-1
ASSLNSGDTEAF,TRBJ1-1,TRBV7-3
ASSLGFLGRGTEAF,TRBJ1-1,TRBV12-3/TRBV12-4
ASSALQGNENEQF,TRBJ2-1,TRBV28
ASSLVTYNEQF,TRBJ2-1,TRBV4-2
ASSLSSWGPEAF,TRBJ1-1,TRBV27
ASSRDRGQY,TRBJ2-7,TRBV12-3/TRBV12-4
ASSHPTGRYTQY,TRBJ2-3,TRBV14
ASSQDLGPILNTEAF,TRBJ1-1,TRBV14
ASSYGLPGDEQY,TRBJ2-7,TRBV6-5
ASSLGAGNNNEQF,TRBJ2-1,TRBV7-9
ASSRYGGQVQETQY,TRBJ2-5,TRBV5-1
ASTGQQETQY,TRBJ2-5,TRBV2
SARLGGGADTQY,TRBJ2-3,TRBV20-1
ASSSRQASNQPQH,TRBJ1-5,TRBV6-2/TRBV6-3
ASSLEGSPF,TRBJ2-1,TRBV7-2
ASSFGRGGELF,TRBJ2-2,TRBV28
SVEDLEGQKNYNEQF,TRBJ2-1,TRBV29-1
ASCQDGGAQTQY,TRBJ2-5,TRBV28
ASRLQGNEQF,TRBJ2-1,TRBV12-3/TRBV12-4
AIRATSGSNTGELF,TRBJ2-2,TRBV10-3
ASSYSGTGRTGELF,TRBJ2-2,TRBV5-4
ASSYGLGPGEQY,TRBJ2-7,TRBV6-5
ASSAGTEAF,TRBJ1-1,TRBV7-9
ASSPTTGGSEAF,TRBJ1-1,TRBV7-9
SALSGGQGLWEQY,TRBJ2-7,TRBV20-1
ASSEGRGYNSPLH,TRBJ1-6,TRBV6-1